A single sample gave rise to the 10 T cell receptor beta chains below, sequenced in a study of cytomegalovirus exposure and HLA in healthy donors. Use of 60 Vbeta and 13 Jbeta primers characterized the PCR. Repertoires were generated with immunoSEQ multiplex PCR, while TCRdb's copy carries only in-frame clones and drops some. Of under 130,000 clones in the sample, about three quarters are singletons; the top ten hold approximately 8.6%. The sequencing sample was made of PBMCs. These receptors originate from a woman in her 40s in good health and CMV-seropositive.

This clone appeared a single time. The rearrangement uses TRBV4-2 and TRBJ1-6; D gene uncertain. With 5 bases removed from V and 10 bases from J, the gap between germline ends came to 15 bases. Germline CDR1 is LGHNA and CDR2 is YNFKEQ. There are 14 residues in the CDR3. CDR3 nucleotides: TGTGCCAGCAGCACTATTCCTAACCTATCACCCCTCCACTTT. This sequence encodes CASSTIPNLSPLHF.

This sequence joins TRBV4-1 and TRBJ1-5, with 10 bases lining up with TRBD1. CDR1 and CDR2 from the germline V gene are MGHRA and YSYEKL. CDR3 length equals 15 residues. J was trimmed by 9 bases and V by 3 bases; bases with no gene match: 8. The CDR3 sequence is CASSQYPGQGLPQHF. CDR3 nucleotides: TGCGCCAGCAGCCAGTATCCGGGACAGGGGCTGCCCCAGCATTTT.

The rearrangement links TRBV7-9 to TRBJ2-3, with a tentative D call TRBD2 (6 bases). Germline V gene lookup returns CDR1 SEHNR and CDR2 FQNEAQ (reference sequence). The CDR3 extends over 16 amino acids. The ends were cut back, 5 bases at V and 0 bases at J, with 15 bases in the middle. In nucleotides, the CDR3 is TGTGCCAGCAGCCAACATTCGGGGACTAGCACAGATACGCAGTATTTT. The encoded protein is CASSQHSGTSTDTQYF.

This clone was seen a few times. The J gene is TRBJ1-6, the V gene TRBV7-8, with 7 bases aligning to TRBD1. Unmatched junction bases numbered 8, after V lost 5 bases and J lost 10 bases. The CDR3 has 14 residues. Germline V gene data show CDR1 as SGHVS and CDR2 as FQNEAQ. The CDR3 region is CASSLDRVGSPLHF. CDR3 DNA: TGTGCCAGCAGCCTAGACAGGGTGGGCTCACCCCTCCACTTT. The whole variable domain, remainder taken from reference TRBV7-8 and TRBJ1-6, is GAGVSQSPRYKVAKRGQDVALRCDPISGHVSLFWYQQALGQGPEFLTYFQNEAQLDKSGLPSDRFFAERPEGSVSTLKIQRTQQEDSAVYLCASSLDRVGSPLHFGNGTRLTVT.

This clone was observed once. The chain combines TRBV5-1 with TRBJ1-4, with D maybe TRBD1 (5 bases). This CDR3 is built from 15 residues. CDR1 is SGHRS and CDR2 is YFSETQ in the germline V gene. The germline V and J ends were trimmed by 1 base and 7 bases, with 14 bases remaining between them. CDR3 loop: CASSLFGRAGEKLFF. The CDR3 DNA reads as TGCGCCAGCAGCTTGTTCGGCAGGGCAGGTGAAAAACTGTTTTTT.

This rearrangement joins TRBV10-3 to TRBJ2-7; D perhaps matches TRBD1 (6 bases). Germline V gives CDR1 ENHRY, CDR2 SYGVKD. The CDR3 is 14 residues long. V was clipped by 3 bases and J by 4 bases, with 13 bases between them. In DNA, the CDR3 is TGTGCCATCAGTGACCCCAGGGGAAGGTACGAGCAGTACTTC. Its translation: CAISDPRGRYEQYF.

The rearrangement uses TRBV5-5 and TRBJ2-7; 10 nucleotides agree with TRBD2. With V trimmed by 4 bases and J by 6 bases, 4 bases remained unmatched. Germline V gives CDR1 SGHKS, CDR2 YYEKEE (reference sequence). There are 13 residues in the CDR3. The CDR3 reads CASSPSGRIEQYF. Here the CDR3 DNA reads TGTGCCAGCAGCCCTAGCGGGAGAATCGAGCAGTACTTC.

The V and J genes are TRBV6-1 and TRBJ2-7; 10 bases fit TRBD2. Germline lookup yields CDR1 MNHNS and CDR2 SASEGT. The V and J ends lost 2 bases and 8 bases, in that order; junction bases with no gene match: 6. This CDR3 is 14 amino acids long. The CDR3 nucleotides are TGTGCCAGCAGTGAATTGAGCGGGGGGGCCCAGCAGTACTTC. Translated, it gives CASSELSGGAQQYF.

This clone came up once. This rearrangement joins TRBV28 to TRBJ1-2, with 7 bases fitting TRBD1. After removal of 3 bases from V and 0 bases from J, the junction contained 7 bases not matched to a gene. CDR3 length: 16 residues. The germline V gene encodes CDR1 MDHEN and CDR2 SYDVKM. The CDR3 protein is CASSFLRDRTNYGYTF. In DNA, the CDR3 is TGTGCCAGCAGTTTCCTGAGGGACAGAACTAACTATGGCTACACCTTC.

V is TRBV10-3 and J is TRBJ1-4, with a tentative D call TRBD1 (6 bases). Germline lookup yields CDR1 ENHRY and CDR2 SYGVKD. The CDR3 contains 15 residues. V was shortened by 6 bases and J by 3 bases, with 14 bases between the two germline ends. This CDR3 reads CAISPLGAANEKLFF. In DNA form, the CDR3 reads TGTGCCATCAGCCCGCTGGGGGCAGCTAATGAAAAACTGTTTTTT.